This TCR beta chain was profiled in a study of blood T cell repertoires in COVID-19. The overall study: The origin of the acute and convalescent COVID-19 samples was the United States, Italy and Spain. PBMCs, B-cell-depleted T cells, or T cells provided the cDNA or gDNA that made up the material.

Ages ranged from about 18 to 89 years, with residence in 24 US areas. In Cohort 3, a recovered donor had either two negative PCRs, clearance, or symptom resolution. V dropped 7 bases and J dropped 3 bases, with 21 bases sitting between them. This CDR3 region has 16 residues. Germline V lookup: CDR1 MNHEY, CDR2 SVGEGT. Libraries were prepared by immunoSEQ multiplex PCR; TCRdb keeps only in-frame clonotypes and omits some of them. Of over 300,000 clones in the sample, about 85% were seen once. Sequencing used PBMCs or T cells enriched from blood (not recorded which). The gene calls are TRBV6-2 or TRBV6-3 and TRBJ1-2; D might be TRBD1 (6 bases). The clonotype comes from a woman aged 30 to 39 who had recovered from COVID-19. This CDR3 reads CASNPGVQAPHYGYTF. CDR3 DNA sequence: TGTGCCAGCAACCCAGGGGTGCAGGCGCCCCACTATGGCTACACCTTC.